Here is one T cell receptor (beta chain) with its context. Antigen: not known. The entry originates in a study of cytomegalovirus exposure and HLA in healthy donors. Study findings and constraints: The study put 150 to 200 TCR beta chains on its list as cytomegalovirus-associated.

CDR1 and CDR2 from the germline V gene are SGHDN and FVKESK. The J segment lost 3 bases and the V segment lost 3 bases, leaving 5 bases of the junction unmatched. CDR3 length: 15 amino acids. TCRdb's table, derived via immunoSEQ multiplex PCR, lists solely in-frame clones and lacks some. The table has approximately 160,000 clones, roughly 89% seen once. The chain combines TRBV14 with TRBJ2-7, with TRBD2 identical over 10 bases. Sequences were obtained from PBMCs. This clonotype was obtained from a woman between 18 and 29 years old in good health and CMV-seropositive. This CDR3 reads CASSHTSGKGYEQYF. CDR3 sequence (DNA): TGTGCCAGCAGCCACACTAGCGGGAAGGGCTACGAGCAGTACTTC.